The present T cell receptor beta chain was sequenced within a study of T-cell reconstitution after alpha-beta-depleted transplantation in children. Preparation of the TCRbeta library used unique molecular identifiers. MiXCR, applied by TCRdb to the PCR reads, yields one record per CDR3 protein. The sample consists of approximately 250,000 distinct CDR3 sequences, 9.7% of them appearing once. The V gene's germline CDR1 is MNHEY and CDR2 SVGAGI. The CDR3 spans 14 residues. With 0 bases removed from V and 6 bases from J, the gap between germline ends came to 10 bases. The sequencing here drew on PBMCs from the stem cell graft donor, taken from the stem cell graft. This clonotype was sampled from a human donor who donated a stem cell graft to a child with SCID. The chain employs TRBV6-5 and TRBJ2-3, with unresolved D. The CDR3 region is CASSYSNVPDTQYF. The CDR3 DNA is TGTGCCAGCAGTTACTCGAACGTACCGGATACGCAGTATTTT.